The rows below give T cell receptor beta chains drawn from one sample of a study of cytomegalovirus exposure and HLA in healthy donors. Using immunoSEQ multiplex PCR, the repertoire was profiled, and TCRdb retains in-frame clones only, with some absent. The sample lists over 100,000 clones, under 85% occurring once. The sequenced material came from PBMCs. These receptors were collected from a man in his forties in good health and CMV-seronegative. The CDR3 runs from the conserved cysteine through the conserved F or W. The order of the fields is CDR3 protein, CDR3 DNA, J gene, CDR3 length, clone size, V gene, D gene. The D gene is left open where the match is weak. A row's size may be missing; if present it is once, few, many or a size class.

CASYRQQGNEQFF,TGCGCCAGCTACCGCCAACAGGGGAATGAGCAGTTCTTC,TRBJ2-1,13,.,TRBV5-1,TRBD1
CASSPSGKNIQYF,TGTGCCAGCAGTCCCAGTGGCAAAAACATTCAGTACTTC,TRBJ2-4,13,.,TRBV27,.
CASSLAGQGPYEQYF,TGCGCCAGCAGCTTGGCCGGACAGGGTCCCTACGAGCAGTACTTC,TRBJ2-7,15,.,TRBV5-1,TRBD1
CASRQGANTGELFF,TGCGCCAGCAGACAGGGTGCGAACACCGGGGAGCTGTTTTTT,TRBJ2-2,14,.,TRBV4-3,.
CSVGQTNTGELFF,TGCAGCGTTGGGCAGACAAACACCGGGGAGCTGTTTTTT,TRBJ2-2,13,once,TRBV29-1,.
CASSYSRTGYEQYF,TGTGCCAGCAGTTACTCCCGGACGGGGTACGAGCAGTACTTC,TRBJ2-7,14,.,TRBV6-5,.
CASSPEGGAAFF,TGCGCCAGCAGCCCCGAAGGGGGTGCAGCTTTCTTT,TRBJ1-1,12,.,TRBV5-1,.
CASSYSQGKVDEKLFF,TGTGCCAGCAGTTATTCCCAGGGGAAGGTAGATGAAAAACTGTTTTTT,TRBJ1-4,16,.,TRBV6-6,.
CASSLRVRRDTDTQYF,TGTGCCAGCAGCTTGCGCGTAAGGAGAGACACAGATACGCAGTATTTT,TRBJ2-3,16,.,TRBV5-5,.
CAMHRSSGNTIYF,TGTGCCATGCACAGGAGCTCTGGAAACACCATATATTTT,TRBJ1-3,13,.,TRBV10-3,.
CASRAGGLLEQYF,TGTGCCAGCAGAGCGGGGGGGCTTCTCGAGCAGTACTTC,TRBJ2-7,13,.,TRBV28,TRBD2
CASSEQGADTEAFF,TGCGCCAGCAGCGAACAGGGGGCGGACACTGAAGCTTTCTTT,TRBJ1-1,14,.,TRBV5-1,TRBD1
CASSNRPGWSPLHF,TGCGCCAGCAGCAACCGGCCCGGGTGGTCACCCCTCCACTTT,TRBJ1-6,14,few,TRBV5-1,.
CASSPPGGVADTQYF,TGTGCCAGCAGCCCCCCGGGCGGGGTTGCAGATACGCAGTATTTT,TRBJ2-3,15,once,TRBV7-9,.
CASSFARQPETQYF,TGTGCCAGCAGTTTTGCCCGACAGCCAGAGACCCAGTACTTC,TRBJ2-5,14,.,TRBV6-5,.
CASSIRTSGGLSTDTQYF,TGTGCCAGCAGCATAAGGACTAGCGGGGGCCTAAGCACAGATACGCAGTATTTT,TRBJ2-3,18,.,TRBV7-3,TRBD2
CASSLGIGAVGNTIYF,TGTGCCAGCAGCTTAGGAATTGGGGCTGTTGGAAACACCATATATTTT,TRBJ1-3,16,few,TRBV11-2,.
CASSLWSNQPQHF,TGTGCCAGCAGCTTATGGAGTAATCAGCCCCAGCATTTT,TRBJ1-5,13,.,TRBV7-2,.
CASSPTPGGGEQYF,TGTGCCAGCAGCCCGACCCCCGGTGGAGGCGAGCAGTACTTC,TRBJ2-7,14,.,TRBV7-2,.
CASKFGTGALTTNTEAFF,TGTGCCAGCAAATTCGGGACAGGGGCTTTGACCACTAACACTGAAGCTTTCTTT,TRBJ1-1,18,.,TRBV2,TRBD1
CASSTLYTGPYEQYF,TGTGCCAGTAGTACTCTTTACACAGGGCCCTACGAGCAGTACTTC,TRBJ2-7,15,.,TRBV19,.
CATSRGDRGSGANVLTF,TGTGCCACCAGCAGAGGGGACAGGGGGTCTGGGGCCAACGTCCTGACTTTC,TRBJ2-6,17,few,TRBV15,TRBD1
CASSLTSGGANEQFF,TGCGCCAGCAGCTTGACTAGCGGGGGGGCCAATGAGCAGTTCTTC,TRBJ2-1,15,.,TRBV5-1,TRBD2
CASSLRGTGYTEAFF,TGTGCCAGCAGTTTACGGGGAACAGGGTACACTGAAGCTTTCTTT,TRBJ1-1,15,few,TRBV28,.
CASSKQGFCSEYNSPLHF,TGTGCCAGCAGCAAACAGGGGTTCTGTTCGGAGTATAATTCACCCCTCCACTTT,TRBJ1-6,18,.,TRBV21-1,.
CASSHREGIQHF,TGTGCCAGCAGCCATAGGGAGGGTATCCAGCATTTT,TRBJ1-5,12,.,TRBV7-9,.
CASNPRGKDTEAFF,TGTGCCAGCAACCCGAGAGGGAAGGACACTGAAGCTTTCTTT,TRBJ1-1,14,.,TRBV5-4,.
CASSPGEGGRREAFF,TGTGCCAGCAGTCCCGGGGAGGGCGGCCGGAGGGAAGCTTTCTTT,TRBJ1-1,15,.,TRBV6-5,.
CASRPDRVSGNTIYF,TGTGCCAGTAGACCGGACAGGGTCTCTGGAAACACCATATATTTT,TRBJ1-3,15,.,TRBV19,TRBD1
CASSHVATSAGEKLFF,TGCGCCAGCAGCCACGTGGCCACGTCAGCGGGTGAAAAACTGTTTTTT,TRBJ1-4,16,few,TRBV4-1,.
CAWSVRGSPISYEQYF,TGTGCCTGGAGTGTACGGGGAAGCCCCATCTCCTACGAGCAGTACTTC,TRBJ2-7,16,.,TRBV30,.
CASSQVGNRAQGYTF,TGCGCCAGCAGCCAAGTAGGGAACAGGGCACAGGGCTACACCTTC,TRBJ1-2,15,few,TRBV4-3,.
CASSPGQFRTVYNEQFF,TGTGCCAGCAGCCCCGGTCAATTCCGAACCGTCTACAATGAGCAGTTCTTC,TRBJ2-1,17,.,TRBV7-3,.
CASSSYYGSKGGQFF,TGTGCCAGCAGCTCCTACTATGGGTCCAAAGGAGGGCAGTTCTTC,TRBJ2-1,15,once,TRBV7-9,.
CASSLVSFSYEQYF,TGCGCCAGCAGCTTGGTTAGCTTCTCCTACGAGCAGTACTTC,TRBJ2-7,14,.,TRBV5-1,.
CSVVGRGYGYGYPF,TGCAGCGTTGTGGGCAGGGGGTATGGCTATGGCTACCCCTTC,TRBJ1-2,14,.,TRBV29-1,TRBD1
CASSIVGGQPQHF,TGTGCCAGTAGTATAGTGGGAGGTCAGCCCCAGCATTTT,TRBJ1-5,13,.,TRBV19,.
CASSPRGAGAYEQYF,TGTGCTAGCAGCCCACGGGGGGCAGGGGCCTACGAGCAGTACTTC,TRBJ2-7,15,.,TRBV7-7,.
CASPLGGEQYF,TGTGCCAGCCCGCTCGGGGGCGAGCAGTACTTC,TRBJ2-7,11,.,TRBV28,.
CASSVEPTGPTYEQYF,TGTGCCAGCAGCGTAGAGCCGACAGGGCCCACCTACGAGCAGTACTTC,TRBJ2-7,16,.,TRBV9,TRBD1
CASGAVNQETQYF,TGTGCCAGTGGGGCAGTGAACCAAGAGACCCAGTACTTC,TRBJ2-5,13,.,TRBV19,.
CSVDSRDTQETQYF,TGCAGCGTTGACTCCCGGGACACCCAAGAGACCCAGTACTTC,TRBJ2-5,14,.,TRBV29-1,.
CSVEVGGRDTQYF,TGCAGCGTTGAAGTCGGGGGGAGGGATACGCAGTATTTT,TRBJ2-3,13,.,TRBV29-1,TRBD2
CASSTYRDDTEAFF,TGTGCCAGCAGTACTTACAGGGATGACACTGAAGCTTTCTTT,TRBJ1-1,14,few,TRBV6-6,.
CASSFGENTEAFF,TGTGCCAGCAGTTTTGGAGAGAACACTGAAGCTTTCTTT,TRBJ1-1,13,.,TRBV27,.
CASSQELAGGGSPLHF,TGTGCCAGCAGCCAAGAGCTTGCGGGGGGAGGTTCACCCCTCCACTTT,TRBJ1-6,16,.,TRBV4-2,.
CASSVGTDSYEQYF,TGTGCCAGCAGCGTAGGAACAGACTCCTACGAGCAGTACTTC,TRBJ2-7,14,.,TRBV9,.
CASSPPESSYNSPLHF,TGCGCCAGCAGCCCCCCGGAGAGCTCCTATAATTCACCCCTCCACTTT,TRBJ1-6,16,.,TRBV4-1,.
CSVGSGTSYEQYF,TGCAGCGTTGGGTCCGGGACAAGCTACGAGCAGTACTTC,TRBJ2-7,13,few,TRBV29-1,.
CASSDTSGGTDTQYF,TGTGCCAGCAGTGACACTAGCGGGGGCACAGATACGCAGTATTTT,TRBJ2-3,15,large,TRBV6-4,TRBD2
CASGSNSGNTIYF,TGTGCTAGTGGGTCTAACTCTGGAAACACCATATATTTT,TRBJ1-3,13,.,TRBV12-5,.
CASRPQEAGGYTF,TGTGCCAGCAGACCACAGGAAGCGGGTGGCTACACCTTC,TRBJ1-2,13,.,TRBV6-5,.
CASRSGTGNTGELFF,TGTGCCAGCAGGTCCGGGACAGGGAACACCGGGGAGCTGTTTTTT,TRBJ2-2,15,.,TRBV6-1,TRBD1